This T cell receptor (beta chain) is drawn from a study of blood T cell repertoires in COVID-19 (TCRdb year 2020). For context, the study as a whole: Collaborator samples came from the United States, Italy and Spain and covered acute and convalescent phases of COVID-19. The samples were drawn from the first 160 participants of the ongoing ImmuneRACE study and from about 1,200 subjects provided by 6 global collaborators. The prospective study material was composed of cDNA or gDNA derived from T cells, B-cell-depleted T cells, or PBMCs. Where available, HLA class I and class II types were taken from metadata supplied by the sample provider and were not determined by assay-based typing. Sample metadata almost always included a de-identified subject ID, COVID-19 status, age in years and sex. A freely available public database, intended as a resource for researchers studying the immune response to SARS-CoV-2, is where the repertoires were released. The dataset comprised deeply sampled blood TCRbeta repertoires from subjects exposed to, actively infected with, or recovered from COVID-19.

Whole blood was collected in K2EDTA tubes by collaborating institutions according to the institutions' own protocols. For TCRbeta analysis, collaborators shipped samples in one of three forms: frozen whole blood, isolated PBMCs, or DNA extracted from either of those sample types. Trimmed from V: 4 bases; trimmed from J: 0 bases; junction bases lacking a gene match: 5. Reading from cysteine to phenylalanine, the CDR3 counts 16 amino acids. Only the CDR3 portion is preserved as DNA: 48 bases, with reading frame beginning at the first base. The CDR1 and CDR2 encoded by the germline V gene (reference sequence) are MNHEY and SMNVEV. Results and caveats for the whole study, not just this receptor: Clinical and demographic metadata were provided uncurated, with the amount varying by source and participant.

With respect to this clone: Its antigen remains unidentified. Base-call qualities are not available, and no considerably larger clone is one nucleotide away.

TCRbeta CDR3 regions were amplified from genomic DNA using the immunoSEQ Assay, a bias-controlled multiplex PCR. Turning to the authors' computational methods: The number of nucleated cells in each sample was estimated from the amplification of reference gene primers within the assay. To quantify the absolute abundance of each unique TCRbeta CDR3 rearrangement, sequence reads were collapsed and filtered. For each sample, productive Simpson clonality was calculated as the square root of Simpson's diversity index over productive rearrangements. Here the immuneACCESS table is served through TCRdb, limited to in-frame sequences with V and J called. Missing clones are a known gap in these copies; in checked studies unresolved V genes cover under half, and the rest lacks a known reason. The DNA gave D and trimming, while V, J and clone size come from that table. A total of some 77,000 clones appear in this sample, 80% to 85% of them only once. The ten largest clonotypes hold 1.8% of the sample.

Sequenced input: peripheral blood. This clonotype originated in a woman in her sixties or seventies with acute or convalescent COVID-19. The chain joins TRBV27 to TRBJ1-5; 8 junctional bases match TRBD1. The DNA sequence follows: TGTGCCAGCAGTTCCGGGACAGGATATAGCAATCAGCCCCAGCATTTT. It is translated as CASSSGTGYSNQPQHF.